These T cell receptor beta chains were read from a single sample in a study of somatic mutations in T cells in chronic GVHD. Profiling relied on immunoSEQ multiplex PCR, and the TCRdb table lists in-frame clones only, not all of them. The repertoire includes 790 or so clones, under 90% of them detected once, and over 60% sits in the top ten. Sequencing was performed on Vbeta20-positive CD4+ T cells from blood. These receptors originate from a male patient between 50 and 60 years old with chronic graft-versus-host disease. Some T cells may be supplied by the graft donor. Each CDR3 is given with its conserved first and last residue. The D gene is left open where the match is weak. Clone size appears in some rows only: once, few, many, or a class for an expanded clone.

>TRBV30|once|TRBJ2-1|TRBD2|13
CAWTSGNYNEQFF
TGTGCCTGGACTAGCGGGAACTACAATGAGCAGTTCTTC
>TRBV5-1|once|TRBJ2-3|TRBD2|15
CASSLNYRGADTQYF
TGCGCCAGCAGCCTTAATTACCGGGGGGCAGATACGCAGTATTTT
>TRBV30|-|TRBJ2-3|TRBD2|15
CAWSKAGDLTDTQYF
TGTGCCTGGAGTAAAGCGGGAGATCTGACAGATACGCAGTATTTT
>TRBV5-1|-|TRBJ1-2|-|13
CASSPSTSYGYTF
TGCGCCAGCAGCCCCTCCACTTCCTATGGCTACACCTTC
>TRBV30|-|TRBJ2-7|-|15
CAWSAAGRQGHEQYF
TGTGCCTGGAGTGCGGCGGGGAGGCAGGGTCACGAGCAGTACTTC
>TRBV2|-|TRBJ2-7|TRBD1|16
CASSPQWGQGRNEQYF
TGTGCCAGCAGTCCCCAGTGGGGACAGGGAAGGAACGAGCAGTACTTC
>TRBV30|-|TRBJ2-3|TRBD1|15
CAWSGGQGNTDTQYF
TGTGCCTGGAGCGGGGGACAGGGGAACACAGATACGCAGTATTTT
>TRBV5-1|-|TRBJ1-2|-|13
CASSLAGIGGYTF
TGCGCCAGCAGCTTGGCAGGTATCGGTGGCTACACCTTC
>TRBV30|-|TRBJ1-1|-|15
CAWSQGGGSNTEAFF
TGTGCCTGGAGTCAAGGGGGGGGCTCGAACACTGAAGCTTTCTTT
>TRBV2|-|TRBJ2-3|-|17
CASSEFRDTENTDTQYF
TGTGCCAGCAGTGAATTTCGGGACACCGAAAACACAGATACGCAGTATTTT
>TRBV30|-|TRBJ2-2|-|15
CAWRHQGSNTGELFF
TGTGCCTGGAGGCACCAGGGGTCCAACACCGGGGAGCTGTTTTTT
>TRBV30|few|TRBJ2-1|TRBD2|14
CAWSASSGGGEQFF
TGTGCCTGGAGTGCGTCTAGCGGCGGAGGGGAGCAGTTCTTC
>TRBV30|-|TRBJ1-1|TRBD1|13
CAWSRQGYTEAFF
TGTGCCTGGAGCAGACAGGGCTACACTGAAGCTTTCTTT
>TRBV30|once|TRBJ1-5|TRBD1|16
CAWSPSGGNSNQPQHF
TGTGCCTGGAGTCCCTCAGGGGGTAATAGCAATCAGCCCCAGCATTTT
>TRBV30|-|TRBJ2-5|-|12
CAWSVARETQYF
TGTGCCTGGAGTGTGGCCCGCGAGACCCAGTACTTC
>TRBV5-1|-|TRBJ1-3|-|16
CASSLAGHHSGNTIYF
TGCGCCAGCAGCTTGGCGGGACACCACTCTGGAAACACCATATATTTT
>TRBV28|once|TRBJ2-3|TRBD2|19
CASTPGRSSGREGTDTQYF
TGTGCCAGCACCCCGGGGAGGTCTAGCGGGAGGGAGGGTACAGATACGCAGTATTTT
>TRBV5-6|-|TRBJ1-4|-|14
CASSLGDTDEKLFF
TGTGCCAGCAGCTTGGGGGACACGGATGAAAAACTGTTTTTT
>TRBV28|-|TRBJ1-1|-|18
CASRIRYRVGNRNTEAFF
TGTGCCAGCAGAATCCGATACAGGGTTGGTAACCGAAACACTGAAGCTTTCTTT
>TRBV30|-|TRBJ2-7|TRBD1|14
CAWTRDRGAYEQYF
TGTGCCTGGACCAGGGACAGGGGAGCGTACGAGCAGTACTTC
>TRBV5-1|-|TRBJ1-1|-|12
CASSFRGTEAFF
TGCGCCAGCAGCTTCAGGGGAACTGAAGCTTTCTTT
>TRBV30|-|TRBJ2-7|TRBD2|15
CAWSVRERGSYEQYF
TGTGCCTGGAGTGTACGGGAGCGGGGGAGCTACGAGCAGTACTTC